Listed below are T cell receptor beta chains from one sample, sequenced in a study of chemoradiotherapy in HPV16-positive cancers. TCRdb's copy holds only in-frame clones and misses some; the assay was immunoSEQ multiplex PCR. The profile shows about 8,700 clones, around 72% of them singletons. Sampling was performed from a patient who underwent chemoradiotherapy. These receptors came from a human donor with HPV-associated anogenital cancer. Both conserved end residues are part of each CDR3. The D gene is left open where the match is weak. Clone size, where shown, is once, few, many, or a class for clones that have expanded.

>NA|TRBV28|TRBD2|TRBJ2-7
TGTGCCAGCATCCCCCCTCGGGGGGGGCGGTACGAGCAGTACTTC
CASIPPRGGRYEQYF
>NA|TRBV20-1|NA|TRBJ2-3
TGCAGTGGAAACACAAAAAACGCGCAGTATTTT
CSGNTKNAQYF
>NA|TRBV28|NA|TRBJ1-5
TGTGCCAGCAGTTTATGGGGGACACGGAAACCTAATCAGCCCCAGCATTTT
CASSLWGTRKPNQPQHF
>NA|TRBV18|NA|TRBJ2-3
TGTGCCAGCTCACCACAAAGCGGGGATACGCAGTATTTT
CASSPQSGDTQYF
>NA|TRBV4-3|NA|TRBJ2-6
TGCGCCAGCAGCCAGAACTTCAGGGCCACTGGGGCCAACGTCCTGACTTTC
CASSQNFRATGANVLTF
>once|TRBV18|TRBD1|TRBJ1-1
TGTGCCAGCTCACTCGGACAGGGTTTAACTGAAGCTTTCTTT
CASSLGQGLTEAFF
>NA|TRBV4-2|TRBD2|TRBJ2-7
TGTGCCAGCAGCCAGGCGACTAGCGGGAGAATCTGGGAGCAGTACTTC
CASSQATSGRIWEQYF
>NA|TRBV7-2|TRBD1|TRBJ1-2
TGTGCCAGCACGACAGGGACAGCTAACTATGGCTACACCTTC
CASTTGTANYGYTF
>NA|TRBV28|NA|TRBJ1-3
TGTGCCAGCAGTTTATTGGTGGGGGGTGGAAACACCATATATTTT
CASSLLVGGGNTIYF
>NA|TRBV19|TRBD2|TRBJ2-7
TGTGCCAGTAGTTCCCCTAGCGGGAGACCCGACGAGCAGTACTTC
CASSSPSGRPDEQYF
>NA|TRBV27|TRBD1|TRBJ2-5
TGTGCCAGCAGTTTATTCCGGGACAGAGAGACCCAGTACTTC
CASSLFRDRETQYF
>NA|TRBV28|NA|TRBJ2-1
TGTGCCAGCAGTTTTATGGCAAGTTCGGTCTTC
CASSFMASSVF
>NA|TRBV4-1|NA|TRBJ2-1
TGCGCCAGCAGCCAAGGAAATAGCGGAAGACTCTACAATGAGCAGTTCTTC
CASSQGNSGRLYNEQFF
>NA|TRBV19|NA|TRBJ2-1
TGTGCCAGTAGACGTCTAGCTGAGTACAATGAGCAGTTCTTC
CASRRLAEYNEQFF
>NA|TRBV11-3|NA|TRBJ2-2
TGTGCCAGCAGCCCCAACCCCGGGGAGCTGTTTTTT
CASSPNPGELFF
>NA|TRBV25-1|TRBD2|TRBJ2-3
TGTGCCAGCAGTGCAAAGCGGGAACAGGAAGATACGCAGTATTTT
CASSAKREQEDTQYF
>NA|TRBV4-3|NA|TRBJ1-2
TGCGCCAGCAGCCAAGAGGGGAACTATGGCTACACCTTC
CASSQEGNYGYTF
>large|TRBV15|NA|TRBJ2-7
TGTGCCACCAGCAGCGACTCCGACAGGCCCCAGTACTTC
CATSSDSDRPQYF
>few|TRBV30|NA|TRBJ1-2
TGTGCCTGGGCAACAGGAAACTATGGCTACACCTTC
CAWATGNYGYTF
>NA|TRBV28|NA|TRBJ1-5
TGTGCCAGCAGTCGCACCCATCCAGGGGTTCAGCCCCAGCATTTT
CASSRTHPGVQPQHF
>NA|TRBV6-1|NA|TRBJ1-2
TGTGCCAGCAGTGAAGTGAGCACATGGAGAGGCTACACCTTC
CASSEVSTWRGYTF
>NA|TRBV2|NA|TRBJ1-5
TGTGCCAGCAGTCCCTATAGATTACTCAACAATCAGCCCCAGCATTTT
CASSPYRLLNNQPQHF
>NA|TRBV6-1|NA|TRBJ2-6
TGTGCCAGCAGTGGCCCTCCGAACTCTGGGGCCAACGTCCTGACTTTC
CASSGPPNSGANVLTF